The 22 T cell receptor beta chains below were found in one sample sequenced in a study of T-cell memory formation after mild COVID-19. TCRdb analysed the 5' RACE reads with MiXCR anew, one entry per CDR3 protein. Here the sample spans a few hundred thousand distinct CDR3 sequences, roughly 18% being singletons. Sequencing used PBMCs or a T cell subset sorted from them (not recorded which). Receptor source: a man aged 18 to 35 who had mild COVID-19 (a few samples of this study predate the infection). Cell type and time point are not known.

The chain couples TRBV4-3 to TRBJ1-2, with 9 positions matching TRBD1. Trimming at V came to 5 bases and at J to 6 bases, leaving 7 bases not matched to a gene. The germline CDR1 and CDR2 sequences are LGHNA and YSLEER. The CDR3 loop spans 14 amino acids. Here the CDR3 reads CASSLTGTGNGYTF. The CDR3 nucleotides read TGCGCCAGCAGCTTGACCGGGACAGGGAATGGCTACACCTTC.

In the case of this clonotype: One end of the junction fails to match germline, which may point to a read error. The CDR3 region has the DNA TGTGCCAGCAGTCTAGCGGGGGGGCTGTGGGAGACCCAGTACTTC. This encodes CASSLAGGLWETQYF. The chain couples TRBV12-3 or TRBV12-4 to TRBJ2-5; TRBD2 matches at 12 bases. The CDR3 covers 15 residues.

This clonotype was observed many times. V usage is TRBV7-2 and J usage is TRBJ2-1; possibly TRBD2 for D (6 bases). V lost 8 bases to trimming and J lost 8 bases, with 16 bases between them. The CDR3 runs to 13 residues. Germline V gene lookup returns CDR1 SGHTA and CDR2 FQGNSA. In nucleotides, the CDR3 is TGTGCCAGCTCCCCACATCGGAGGGATGAGCAGTTCTTC. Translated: CASSPHRRDEQFF.

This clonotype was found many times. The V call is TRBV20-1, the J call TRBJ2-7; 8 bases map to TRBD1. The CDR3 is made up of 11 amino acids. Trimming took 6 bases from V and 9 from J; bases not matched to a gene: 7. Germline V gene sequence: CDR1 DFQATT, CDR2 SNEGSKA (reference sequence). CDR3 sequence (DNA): TGCAGTGCCGGACAGGGCCTCGGGCAGTACGTC. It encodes CSAGQGLGQYV.

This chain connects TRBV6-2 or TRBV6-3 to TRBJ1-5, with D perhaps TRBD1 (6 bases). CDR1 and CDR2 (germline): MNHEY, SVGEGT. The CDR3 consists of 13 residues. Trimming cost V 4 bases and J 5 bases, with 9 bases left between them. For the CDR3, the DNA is TGTGCCAGCAGTTTCTCAGGGGATCAGCCCCAGCATTTT. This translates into CASSFSGDQPQHF.

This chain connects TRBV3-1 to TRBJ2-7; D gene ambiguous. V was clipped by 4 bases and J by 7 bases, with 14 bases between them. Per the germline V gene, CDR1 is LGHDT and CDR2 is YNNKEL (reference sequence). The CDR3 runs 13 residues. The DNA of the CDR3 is TGTGCCAGCAGCCTAGGAATTACGTCTGAGCAGTACGTC. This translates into CASSLGITSEQYV.

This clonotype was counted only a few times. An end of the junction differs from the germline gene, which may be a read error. DNA for the CDR3: TGTGCCAGCAGTTTCAACAGGGGGGAAGGGGGGTCCTTC. It yields the protein CASSFNRGEGGSF. The J gene is TRBJ1-2, the V gene TRBV12-3 or TRBV12-4; the match to TRBD1 covers 8 bases. This CDR3 comprises 13 residues.

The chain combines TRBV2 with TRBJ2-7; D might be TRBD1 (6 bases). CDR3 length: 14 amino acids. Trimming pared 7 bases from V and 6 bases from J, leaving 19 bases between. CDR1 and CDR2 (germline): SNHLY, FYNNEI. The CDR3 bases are TGTGCCAGCACCAGAACACAGGGATTGAGCGAGCAGTACGTC. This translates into CASTRTQGLSEQYV.

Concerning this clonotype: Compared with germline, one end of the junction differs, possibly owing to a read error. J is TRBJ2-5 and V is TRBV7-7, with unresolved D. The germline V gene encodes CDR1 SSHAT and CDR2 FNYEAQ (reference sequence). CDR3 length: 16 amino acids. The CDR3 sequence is CASSLAMDGFQETQYF. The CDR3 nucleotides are TGTGCTAGCAGCTTAGCCATGGACGGATTCCAAGAGACCCAGTACTTC.

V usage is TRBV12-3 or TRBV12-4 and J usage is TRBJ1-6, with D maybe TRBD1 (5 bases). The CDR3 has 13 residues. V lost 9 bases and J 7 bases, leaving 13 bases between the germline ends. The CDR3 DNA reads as TGTGCCAGTGCCTGGGGGGAGAATTCACCCCTCCACTTT. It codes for CASAWGENSPLHF.

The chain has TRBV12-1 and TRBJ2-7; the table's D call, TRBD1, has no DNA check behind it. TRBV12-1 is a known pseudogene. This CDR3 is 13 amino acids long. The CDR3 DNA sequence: TGTGCCAGCCTGCGGGGCCGCTCCTACGAGCAGTACGTC. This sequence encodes CASLRGRSYEQYV.

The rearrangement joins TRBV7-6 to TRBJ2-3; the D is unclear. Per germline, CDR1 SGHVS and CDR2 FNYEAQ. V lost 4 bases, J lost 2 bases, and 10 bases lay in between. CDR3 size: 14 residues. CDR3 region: CASSSTYTTDTQYF. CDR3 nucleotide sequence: TGTGCCAGCAGCTCCACTTACACCACAGATACGCAGTATTTT. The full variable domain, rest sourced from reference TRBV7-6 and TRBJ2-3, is GAGVSQSPRYKVTKRGQDVALRCDPISGHVSLYWYRQALGQGPEFLTYFNYEAQQDKSGLPNDRFSAERPEGSISTLTIQRTEQRDSAMYRCASSSTYTTDTQYFGPGTRLTVL.

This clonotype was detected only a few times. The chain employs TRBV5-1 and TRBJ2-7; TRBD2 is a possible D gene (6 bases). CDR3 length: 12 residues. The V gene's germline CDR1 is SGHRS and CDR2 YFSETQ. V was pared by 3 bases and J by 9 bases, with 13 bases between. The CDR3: CASSSRPGGQYF. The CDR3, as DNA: TGCGCCAGCAGCTCGAGGCCCGGGGGGCAGTACTTC.

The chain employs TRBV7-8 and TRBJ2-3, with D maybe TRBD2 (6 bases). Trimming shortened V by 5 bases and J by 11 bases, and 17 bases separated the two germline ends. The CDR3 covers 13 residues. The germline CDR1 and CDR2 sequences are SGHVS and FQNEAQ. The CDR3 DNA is TGTGCCAGCAGCCAGGCGGGACCCGAGGGGCAGTATTTT. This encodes CASSQAGPEGQYF.

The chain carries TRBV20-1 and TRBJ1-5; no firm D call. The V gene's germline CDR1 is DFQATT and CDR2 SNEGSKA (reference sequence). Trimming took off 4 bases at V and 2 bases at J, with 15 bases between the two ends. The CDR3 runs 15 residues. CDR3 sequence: CSAIRPHGGNQPQHF. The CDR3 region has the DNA TGCAGTGCTATCCGACCCCATGGGGGCAATCAGCCCCAGCATTTT.

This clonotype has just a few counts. CDR3 residues: CASSSGHAGANVLTF. The DNA of the CDR3 is TGTGCCAGCAGCTCTGGACATGCTGGGGCCAACGTCCTGACTTTC. The V and J genes are TRBV7-3 and TRBJ2-6, with D possibly being TRBD1 (5 bases). The CDR3 covers 15 residues. Germline CDR1 reads SGHTA; CDR2 reads FQGTGA. The V end was cut by 4 bases, the J end by 2 bases, with 9 bases between. Together with reference TRBV7-3 and TRBJ2-6, the CDR3 gives the full variable domain: GAGVSQTPSNKVTEKGKYVELRCDPISGHTALYWYRQSLGQGPEFLIYFQGTGAADDSGLPNDRFFAVRPEGSVSTLKIQRTERGDSAVYLCASSSGHAGANVLTFGAGSRLTVL.

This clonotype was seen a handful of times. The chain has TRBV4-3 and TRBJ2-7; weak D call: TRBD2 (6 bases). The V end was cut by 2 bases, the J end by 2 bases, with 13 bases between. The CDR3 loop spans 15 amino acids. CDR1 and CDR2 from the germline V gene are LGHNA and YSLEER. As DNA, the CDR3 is TGCGCCAGCAGCCAACCCGGGACTCCCGCCTACGAGCAGTACTTC. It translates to CASSQPGTPAYEQYF.

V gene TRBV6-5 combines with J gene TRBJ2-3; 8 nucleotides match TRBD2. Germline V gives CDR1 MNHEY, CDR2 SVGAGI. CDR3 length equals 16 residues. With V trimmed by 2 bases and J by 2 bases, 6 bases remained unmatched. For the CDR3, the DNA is TGTGCCAGCAGTTACGAAGCGGGGGCCGACACAGATACGCAGTATTTT. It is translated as CASSYEAGADTDTQYF.

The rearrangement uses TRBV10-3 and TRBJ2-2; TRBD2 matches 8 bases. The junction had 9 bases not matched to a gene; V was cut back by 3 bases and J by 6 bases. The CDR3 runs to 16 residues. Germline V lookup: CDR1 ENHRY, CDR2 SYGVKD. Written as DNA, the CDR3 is TGTGCCATCAGTGACCCGGGGGGGCCGAGGGCCGGGGAGCTGTTTTTT. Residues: CAISDPGGPRAGELFF.

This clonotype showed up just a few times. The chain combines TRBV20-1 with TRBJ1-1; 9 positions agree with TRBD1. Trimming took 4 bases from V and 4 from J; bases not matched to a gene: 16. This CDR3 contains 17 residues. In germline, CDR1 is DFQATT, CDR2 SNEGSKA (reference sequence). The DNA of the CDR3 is TGCAGTGCTACTGGAGCCGGGACAGGGCCCCCGAGCACTGAAGCTTTCTTT. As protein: CSATGAGTGPPSTEAFF.

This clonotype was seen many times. CDR3: CASSQRDTARDYTF. The DNA of the CDR3 is TGTGCCAGCAGCCAAAGGGACACCGCCAGAGACTACACCTTC. The chain couples TRBV7-3 to TRBJ1-2; a possible D gene is TRBD1 (6 bases). CDR3 length equals 14 residues. CDR1 is SGHTA and CDR2 is FQGTGA in the germline V gene. The V gene lost 5 bases and the J gene lost 10 bases, with 20 bases spanning the gap. The variable domain in full, completed from reference TRBV7-3 and TRBJ1-2, reads GAGVSQTPSNKVTEKGKYVELRCDPISGHTALYWYRQSLGQGPEFLIYFQGTGAADDSGLPNDRFFAVRPEGSVSTLKIQRTERGDSAVYLCASSQRDTARDYTFGSGTRLTVV.

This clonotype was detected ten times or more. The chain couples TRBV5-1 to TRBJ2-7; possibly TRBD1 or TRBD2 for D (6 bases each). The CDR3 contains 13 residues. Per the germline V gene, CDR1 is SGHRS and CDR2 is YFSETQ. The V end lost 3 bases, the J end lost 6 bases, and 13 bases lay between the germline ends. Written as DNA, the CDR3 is TGCGCCAGCAGCTCGTGGACAGCGGGCGAGCAGTACTTC. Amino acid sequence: CASSSWTAGEQYF.